The present T cell receptor beta chain was sequenced within a study of regulatory T cells in long-lasting Graves disease. To note about this clonotype: What it binds is unknown.

From germline, CDR1 is MGHRA and CDR2 YSYEKL. This CDR3 is built from 16 residues. V shed 0 bases and J shed 5 bases, with 16 bases lying between them. Time point of the sample: newly diagnosed GD, antithyroid drugs for less than 3 months. Isolated PBMC RNA provided the starting material for the TCR library. Broader study findings: Persistent disease was associated with favored TRBV28 usage and with favored use of TRBJ1-2 and TRBJ2-5. Rather than thyroid tissue, only peripheral blood underwent study.

iRepertoire HTBI primers and Arm-PCR of CDR3 regions built TCR beta libraries. In TCRdb, the multiplex PCR reads were re-called with MiXCR into one record per CDR3 protein. The sample consists of under 400,000 distinct CDR3 sequences, over 15% of them appearing once. Separately, the same data were catalogued under a study of T cells in Graves' hyperthyroidism and ophthalmopathy. From that paper: With the HTBI primer set, the TCR CDR3 went through a first round of RT-PCR.

The chain carries TRBV4-1 and TRBJ2-5, with D perhaps matching TRBD2 (7 bases). The sequence derives from a man aged 40-55 years with Graves disease. This material consisted of peripheral blood mononuclear cells (PBMCs), taken at new diagnosis, from a patient treated with antithyroid drugs. Here the CDR3 reads CASSQEYGRGGETQYF. DNA for the CDR3: TGCGCCAGCAGCCAAGAGTACGGCAGGGGAGGGGAGACCCAGTACTTC.